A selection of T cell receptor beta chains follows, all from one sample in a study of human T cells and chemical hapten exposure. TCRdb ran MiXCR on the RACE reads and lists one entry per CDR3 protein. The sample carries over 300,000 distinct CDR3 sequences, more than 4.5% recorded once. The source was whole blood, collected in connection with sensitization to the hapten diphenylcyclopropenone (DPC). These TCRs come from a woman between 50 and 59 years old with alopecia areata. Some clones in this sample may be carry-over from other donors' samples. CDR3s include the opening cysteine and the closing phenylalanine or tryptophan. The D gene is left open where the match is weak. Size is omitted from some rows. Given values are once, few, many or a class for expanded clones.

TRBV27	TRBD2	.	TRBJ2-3	TGTGCCAGCAAACGGGGAGGGACCCCGGGGGATACGCAGTATTTT	CASKRGGTPGDTQYF
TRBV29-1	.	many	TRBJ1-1	TGCAGCGTGACCGGGCCCATGAACACTGAAGCTTTCTTT	CSVTGPMNTEAFF
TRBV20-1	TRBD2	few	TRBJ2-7	TGCAGTGCTGGAGGGACTAGCGGCAATCCCTACGAGCAGTACTTC	CSAGGTSGNPYEQYF
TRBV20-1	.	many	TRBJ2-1	TGCAGTGTCCCGCGTACTAACGGAAATGAGCAGTTCTTC	CSVPRTNGNEQFF
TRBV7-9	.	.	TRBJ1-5	TGTGCCAGCAGCCACGGGTCTAAACCTAGCAATCAGCCCCAGCATTTT	CASSHGSKPSNQPQHF
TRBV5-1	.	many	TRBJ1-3	TGCGCCAGCAGCTTGGCCCCAGGGGAAACTGGAAACACCATATATTTT	CASSLAPGETGNTIYF
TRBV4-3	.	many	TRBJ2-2	TGCGCCAGCAGATGGACAGAGGCCGGGGAGCTGTTTTTT	CASRWTEAGELFF
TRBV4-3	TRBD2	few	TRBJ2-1	TGCGCCAGCAGCCAGGGTTTGAGCGGGGGACCGACCATCTCCTACAATGAGCAGTTCTTC	CASSQGLSGGPTISYNEQFF
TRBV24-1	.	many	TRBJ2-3	TGTGCCACCAGTGATAGCCAGGGGCCTACGGATACGCAGTATTTT	CATSDSQGPTDTQYF
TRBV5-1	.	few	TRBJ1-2	TGCGCCAGCAGCTTGGGCGACAGCCAGCTATGGAGCTACACCTTC	CASSLGDSQLWSYTF
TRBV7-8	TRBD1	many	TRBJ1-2	TGTGCCAGCAGCCCGGGGACAGCAGTCTATGGCTACACCTTC	CASSPGTAVYGYTF
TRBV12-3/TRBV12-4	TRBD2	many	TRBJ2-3	TGTGCCAGCACCCCCTCAGCGGGAGGCCGCGACGGTTCCACAGATACGCAGTATTTT	CASTPSAGGRDGSTDTQYF
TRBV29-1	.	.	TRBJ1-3	TGCAGCGTGGCGGACACGAGCTCTGGAAACACCATATATTTT	CSVADTSSGNTIYF
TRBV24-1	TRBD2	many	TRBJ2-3	TGTGCCACCAGTGATTTCTCTAGCGGGGGCACAGATACGCAGTATTTT	CATSDFSSGGTDTQYF
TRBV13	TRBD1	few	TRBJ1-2	TGTGCCAGCAGCCAGGGGGGCCATAACTATGGCTACACCTTC	CASSQGGHNYGYTF
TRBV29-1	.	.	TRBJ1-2	TGCAGCGTCCCGGGAGGGGCGTCTTCTGATGGCTACACCTTC	CSVPGGASSDGYTF
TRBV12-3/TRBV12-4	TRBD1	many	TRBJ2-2	TGTGCCAGCAGTCCAAGGACAGGGGAGGGCGGGGAGCTGTTTTTT	CASSPRTGEGGELFF
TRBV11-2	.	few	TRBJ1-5	TGTGCCAGCAGCGCCCGGCTCAATCAGCCCCAGCATTTT	CASSARLNQPQHF